The sequence of this T cell receptor beta chain was determined in a study of blood T cell repertoires in COVID-19. Study overall: T cells, B-cell-depleted T cells, or PBMCs provided the cDNA or gDNA that served as material.

The CDR3 has 15 residues. With V trimmed by 2 bases and J by 3 bases, 5 bases remained unmatched. CDR1 is SGHDN, CDR2 FVKESK, per germline. As handled by the study authors: Amplification of reference gene primers provided the estimated nucleated cell counts. Produced via immunoSEQ multiplex PCR; TCRdb's table is partial and in-frame only. For V, J and clone size, that table is used; D and trimming come from the DNA. The data contain under 300,000 clones, around 90% of them singletons. The J gene is TRBJ1-2, the V gene TRBV14, with 8 bases that match TRBD1. This TCR came from a woman aged 25 to 39 with acute or convalescent COVID-19. Material: peripheral blood. This chain's CDR3 is CASSQLGQGHYGYTF. The CDR3 DNA follows: TGTGCCAGCAGCCAATTAGGACAGGGCCACTATGGCTACACCTTC.